The TCR beta chain described here comes from a study of cytotoxic CD8 clonotypes in ibrutinib-treated CLL. Study-wide background: Each sample contained, on average, approximately 230,000 productive templates and 94,082 productive rearrangements.

Concerning this clone itself: Its specificity is not known.

Libraries of TCR beta were made from roughly 1.8 micrograms of genomic DNA that came from cryopreserved PBMCs. Study findings and constraints: Pretreatment clonality was elevated relative to age-matched healthy donors and paralleled circulating CD8+ T-cell counts. Public clonotypes occurred uncommonly; on treatment, they contracted or remained stable.

Sequencing was performed with immunoSEQ multiplex PCR; in TCRdb, only in-frame clones are kept and a portion is missing. Of about 330,000 clones in the sample, roughly 70% were seen once. V gave up 5 bases and J gave up 6 bases; unmatched junction bases: 7. In germline, CDR1 is SGHTA, CDR2 FQGNSA. The CDR3 has 15 residues. The sequence came from a human donor with chronic lymphocytic leukemia. The sequenced sample was PBMCs, obtained after 36 months of ibrutinib treatment. The chain employs TRBV7-2 and TRBJ2-1; 10 bases are a match to TRBD2. The CDR3 DNA reads TGTGCCAGCAGCCCACTAGCGGGAATTGGCAATGAGCAGTTCTTC. It codes for CASSPLAGIGNEQFF.